This T cell receptor (beta chain) is from a study of blood T cell repertoires in COVID-19. Assay: immunoSEQ multiplex PCR; the TCRdb copy retains only in-frame clones and omits some. The repertoire has about 200,000 clones, approximately 91% of them found once; the top ten carry roughly 1.6%. Germline CDR1 reads MRHNA; CDR2 reads SNTAGT. This CDR3 contains 14 residues. Trimming took off 0 bases at V and 6 bases at J, with 12 bases between the two ends. The rearrangement uses TRBV6-4 and TRBJ2-7; a weak D match, TRBD1 (6 bases). The sample comprised peripheral blood. This receptor was identified in a man aged 18 to 30 with active or convalescent COVID-19. The CDR3 reads CASSDSFGQTEQYF. The CDR3 bases are TGTGCCAGCAGTGACTCGTTTGGACAGACCGAGCAGTACTTC.